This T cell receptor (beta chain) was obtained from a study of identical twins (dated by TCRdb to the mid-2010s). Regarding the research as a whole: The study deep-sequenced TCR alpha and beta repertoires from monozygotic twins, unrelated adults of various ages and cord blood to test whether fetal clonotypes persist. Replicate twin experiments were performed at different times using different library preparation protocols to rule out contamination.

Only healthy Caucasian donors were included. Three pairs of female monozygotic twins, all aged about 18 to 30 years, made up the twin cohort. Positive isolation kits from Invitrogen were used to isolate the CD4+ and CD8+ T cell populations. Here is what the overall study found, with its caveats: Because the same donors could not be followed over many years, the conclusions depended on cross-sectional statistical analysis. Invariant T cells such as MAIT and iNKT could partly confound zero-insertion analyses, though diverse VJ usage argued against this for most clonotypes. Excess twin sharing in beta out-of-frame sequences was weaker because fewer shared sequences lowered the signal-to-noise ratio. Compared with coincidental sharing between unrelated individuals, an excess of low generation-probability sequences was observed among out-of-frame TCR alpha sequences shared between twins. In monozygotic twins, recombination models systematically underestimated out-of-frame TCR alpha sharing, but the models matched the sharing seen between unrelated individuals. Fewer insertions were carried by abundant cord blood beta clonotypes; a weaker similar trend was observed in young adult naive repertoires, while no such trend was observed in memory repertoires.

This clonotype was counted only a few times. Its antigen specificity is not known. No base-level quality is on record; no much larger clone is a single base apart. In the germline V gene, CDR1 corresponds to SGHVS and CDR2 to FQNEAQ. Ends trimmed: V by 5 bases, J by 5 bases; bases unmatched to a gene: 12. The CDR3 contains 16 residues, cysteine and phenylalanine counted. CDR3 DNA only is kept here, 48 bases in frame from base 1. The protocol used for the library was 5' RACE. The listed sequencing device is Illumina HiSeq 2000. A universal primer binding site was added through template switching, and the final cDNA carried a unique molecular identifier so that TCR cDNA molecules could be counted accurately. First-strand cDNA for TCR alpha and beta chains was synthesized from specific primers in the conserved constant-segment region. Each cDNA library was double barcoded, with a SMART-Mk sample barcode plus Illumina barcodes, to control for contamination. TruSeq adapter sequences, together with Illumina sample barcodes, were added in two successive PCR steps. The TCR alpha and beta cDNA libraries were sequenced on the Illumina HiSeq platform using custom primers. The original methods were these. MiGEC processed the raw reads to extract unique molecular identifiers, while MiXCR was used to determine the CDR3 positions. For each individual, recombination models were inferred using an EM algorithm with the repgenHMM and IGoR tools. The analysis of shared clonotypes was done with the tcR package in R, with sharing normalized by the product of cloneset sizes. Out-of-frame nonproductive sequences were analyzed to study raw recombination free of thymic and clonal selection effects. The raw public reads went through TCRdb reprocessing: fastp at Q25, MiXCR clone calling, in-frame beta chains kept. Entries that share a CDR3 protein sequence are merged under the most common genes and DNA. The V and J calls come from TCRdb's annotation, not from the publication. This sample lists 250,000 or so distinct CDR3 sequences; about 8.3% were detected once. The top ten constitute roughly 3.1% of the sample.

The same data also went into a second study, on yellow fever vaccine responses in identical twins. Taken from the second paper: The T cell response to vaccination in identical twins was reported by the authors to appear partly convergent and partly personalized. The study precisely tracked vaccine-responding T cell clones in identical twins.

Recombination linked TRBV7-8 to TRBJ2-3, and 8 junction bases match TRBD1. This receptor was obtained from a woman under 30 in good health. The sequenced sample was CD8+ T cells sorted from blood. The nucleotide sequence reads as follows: TGTGCCAGCAGCCCGAGGACAGGGCAAGATAAAGATACGCAGTATTTT. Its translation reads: CASSPRTGQDKDTQYF.